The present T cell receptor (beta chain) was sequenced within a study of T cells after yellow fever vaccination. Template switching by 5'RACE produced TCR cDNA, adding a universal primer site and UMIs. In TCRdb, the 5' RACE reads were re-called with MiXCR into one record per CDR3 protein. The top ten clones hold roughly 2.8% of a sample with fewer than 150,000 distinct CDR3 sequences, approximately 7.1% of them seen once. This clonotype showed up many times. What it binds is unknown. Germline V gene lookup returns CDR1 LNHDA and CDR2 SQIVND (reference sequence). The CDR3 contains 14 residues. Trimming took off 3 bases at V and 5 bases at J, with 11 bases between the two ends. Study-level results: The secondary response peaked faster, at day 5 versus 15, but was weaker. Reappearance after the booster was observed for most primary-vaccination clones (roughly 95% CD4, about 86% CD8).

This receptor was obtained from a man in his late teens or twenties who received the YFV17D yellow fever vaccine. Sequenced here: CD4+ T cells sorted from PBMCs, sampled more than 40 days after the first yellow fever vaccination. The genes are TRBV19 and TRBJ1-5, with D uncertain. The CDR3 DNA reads TGTGCCAGTAGTATGAGCGACATCTATCAGCCCCAGCATTTT. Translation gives CASSMSDIYQPQHF.